A selection of T cell receptor beta chains follows, all from one sample in a study of blood T cells in healthy people across ages. From the 5' RACE reads, TCRdb called clonotypes with MiXCR, one entry per CDR3 protein. This sample has over 1,200,000 distinct CDR3 sequences, with 55% to 75% found just once. The specimen was blood. These receptors originate from a man younger than 30 in good health. The CDR3 runs from the conserved cysteine through the conserved F or W. The D gene is left open where the match is weak. Not all rows give a size; the values are once, few, many and, for expanded clones, a class.

NA	NA	TRBJ1-1	TRBV12-3/TRBV12-4	TGTGCCAGCAGTCGGCCCCCGATGAACACTGAAGCTTTCTTT	CASSRPPMNTEAFF
NA	NA	TRBJ2-1	TRBV5-1	TGCGCCAGCAGCGAAAAAGACAGGATAGGCTACAATGAGCAGTTCTTC	CASSEKDRIGYNEQFF
NA	NA	TRBJ1-1	TRBV12-3/TRBV12-4	TGTGCCAGCAGCCGTCGGACGAACACTGAAGCTTTCTTT	CASSRRTNTEAFF
NA	few	TRBJ2-7	TRBV4-3	TGCGCCAGCAGCCAAGATCTTGGAGGGGGCAGTTACGAGCAGTACTTC	CASSQDLGGGSYEQYF
NA	once	TRBJ2-3	TRBV6-5	TGTGCCAGCAGAGTGCACCCTAGCACAGATACGCAGTATTTT	CASRVHPSTDTQYF
NA	many	TRBJ2-5	TRBV25-1	TGTGCCAGCACCGCCGGGGCAGGGGAAGTTGAGACCCAGTACTTC	CASTAGAGEVETQYF
TRBD1	NA	TRBJ1-2	TRBV3-1	TGTGCCAGCAGCCGTCCGACAGGGTTGGACAGGGACTATGGCTACACCTTC	CASSRPTGLDRDYGYTF
TRBD1	NA	TRBJ2-7	TRBV4-1	TGCGCCAGCAGCCAAGCGGGACAGGGCTACGAGCAGTACTTC	CASSQAGQGYEQYF
TRBD2	NA	TRBJ2-7	TRBV5-1	TGCGCCAGCAGCTTCGGACTAGCGGGAGGGTTGTCCTACGAGCAGTACTTC	CASSFGLAGGLSYEQYF
NA	few	TRBJ2-7	TRBV30	TGTGCCTGGAGTGTGGGCCCCTACGAGCAGTACTTC	CAWSVGPYEQYF
TRBD2	NA	TRBJ2-5	TRBV11-2	TGTGCCAGCAGCTTCGGGACTAGCGTCGCAGGTGGGCGGGAGACCCAGTACTTC	CASSFGTSVAGGRETQYF
NA	NA	TRBJ2-7	TRBV27	TGTGCCAGCAGTTTTTTTGGGGGGTTGACGAACGAGCAGTACTTC	CASSFFGGLTNEQYF
NA	few	TRBJ2-4	TRBV29-1	TGCAGCGTTCAGGGCATCCTAGCCAAAAACATTCAGTACTTC	CSVQGILAKNIQYF
NA	few	TRBJ2-5	TRBV24-1	TGTGCCACCAGTGATTCTGAGACCCAGTACTTC	CATSDSETQYF
NA	NA	TRBJ1-2	TRBV4-1	TGCGCCAGCAGCCGCGGGATTGGGGGGGTTCGCTATGGCTGCACCTTC	CASSRGIGGVRYGCTF
TRBD1	NA	TRBJ2-5	TRBV28	TGTGCCAGCAGCCGACAGGGGGCCAAGGAAGAGACCCAGTACTTC	CASSRQGAKEETQYF
NA	NA	TRBJ2-1	TRBV2	TGTGCCAGCGGATCCCCGGGAGCGACCAATGAGCAGTTCTTC	CASGSPGATNEQFF
NA	NA	TRBJ1-1	TRBV5-1	TGCGCCAGCACCAAACGGGGGGACGGGGGACCCAGCACTGAAGCTTTCTTT	CASTKRGDGGPSTEAFF
NA	few	TRBJ2-7	TRBV4-1	TGCGCCAGCAGCCAAACTGCAGGGGCCCCCTACGAGCAGTACTTC	CASSQTAGAPYEQYF
TRBD2	NA	TRBJ2-3	TRBV10-3	TGTGCCATCAGTGAGTCGGCGGGAGCGATAGATACGCAGTATTTT	CAISESAGAIDTQYF
NA	few	TRBJ2-3	TRBV29-1	TGCAGCGTTGATGAGGTGACAGATACGCAGTATTTT	CSVDEVTDTQYF
TRBD1	NA	TRBJ2-6	TRBV9	TGTGCCAGCAGCGTAGGGGAAGGACAGGTGCTAGGGGCCAACGTCCTGACTTTC	CASSVGEGQVLGANVLTF
NA	NA	TRBJ2-1	TRBV11-2	TGTGCCAGCAGCAATACACAGGGACATGAGCAGTTCTTC	CASSNTQGHEQFF
TRBD1	NA	TRBJ1-5	TRBV19	TGTGCCAGTCCCATCATGGACAGGGGAGTCAATCAGCCCCAGCATTTT	CASPIMDRGVNQPQHF
NA	NA	TRBJ2-7	TRBV4-1	TGCGCCAGCAGCCTCCTCCGGGCCACCCCCTACGAGCAGTACTTC	CASSLLRATPYEQYF
NA	NA	TRBJ2-7	TRBV6-1	TGTGCCAGCAGTGTCCTTAAGGGGCGCCCCTACGAGCAGTACTTC	CASSVLKGRPYEQYF